A selection of T cell receptor beta chains follows, all from one sample in a study of OX40 agonist ivuxolimab in advanced cancers. Clones were sequenced by immunoSEQ multiplex PCR, and TCRdb holds only the in-frame ones, with some missing. The sample lists about 83,000 clones, around 80% occurring once. Material: CD4+ or CD8+ T cells sorted from blood, obtained in a trial of the OX40 agonist ivuxolimab. The source of these receptors is an adult with an advanced solid tumor such as melanoma, head and neck, liver or kidney cancer. Each CDR3 is given with its conserved first and last residue.

v_call	j_call	cdr3_aa
TRBV5-1	TRBJ2-1	CASRSGTGENEQFF
TRBV7-9	TRBJ1-2	CASSFGEYGYTF
TRBV9	TRBJ1-3	CASSSELQGGNTIYF
TRBV6-6	TRBJ1-1	CASSGGGGTEAFF
TRBV7-2	TRBJ2-7	CASSLLAGGPFHEQYF
TRBV13	TRBJ1-1	CASSMRGRDTEAFF
TRBV5-4	TRBJ2-7	CASSSGTGYHEQYF
TRBV5-1	TRBJ1-1	CASSFDRAPWNTEAFF
TRBV28	TRBJ1-3	CASSFRRAGNTIYF
TRBV9	TRBJ2-3	CASSITGDLSTDTQYF
TRBV10-3	TRBJ1-1	CAISPTGENTEAFF
TRBV10-3	TRBJ1-3	CAISGLPGNTIYF
TRBV6-4	TRBJ1-1	CASNMGRHQLNTEAFF
TRBV29-1	TRBJ1-2	CSVETTGGSSWTF
TRBV5-1	TRBJ1-2	CASSLGQGEGYTF